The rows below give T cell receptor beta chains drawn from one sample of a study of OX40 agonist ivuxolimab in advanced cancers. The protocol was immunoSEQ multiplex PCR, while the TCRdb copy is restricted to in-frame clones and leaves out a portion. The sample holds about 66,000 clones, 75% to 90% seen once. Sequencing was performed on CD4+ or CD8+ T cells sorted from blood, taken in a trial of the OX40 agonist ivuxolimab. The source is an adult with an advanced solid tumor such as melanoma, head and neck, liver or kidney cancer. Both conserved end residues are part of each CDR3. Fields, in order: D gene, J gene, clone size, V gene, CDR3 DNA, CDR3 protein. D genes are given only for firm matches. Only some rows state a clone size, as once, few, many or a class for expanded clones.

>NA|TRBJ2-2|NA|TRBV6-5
TGTGCCAGCACCCGTGGGGTAAACACCGGGGAGCTGTTTTTT
CASTRGVNTGELFF
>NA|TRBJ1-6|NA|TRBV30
TGTGCCTGGAGTGTACAATCGGGGGCCTATTCACCCCTCCACTTT
CAWSVQSGAYSPLHF
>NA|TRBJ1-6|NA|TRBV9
TGTGCCAGCAGCATAGGACCGTCCCAGAATTCACCCCTCCACTTT
CASSIGPSQNSPLHF
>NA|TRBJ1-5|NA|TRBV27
TGTGCCAGCAGTCTTGGACAGCCTGGGGATCAGCCCCAGCATTTT
CASSLGQPGDQPQHF
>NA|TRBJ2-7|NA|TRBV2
TGTGCCAGCAGTGAGGACGCCGCCTACGAGCAGTACTTC
CASSEDAAYEQYF
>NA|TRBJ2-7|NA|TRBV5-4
TGTGCCAGCCGGGTCGCCCCCTCCTACGAGCAGTACTTC
CASRVAPSYEQYF
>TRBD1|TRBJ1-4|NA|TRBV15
TGTGCCACCAGCAGGGGGAGACAGGGAGGGGCAACTAATGAAAAACTGTTTTTT
CATSRGRQGGATNEKLFF
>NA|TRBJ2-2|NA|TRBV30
TGTGCCTGGAGTGTGGGGAGCGGGACCGGGGAGCTGTTTTTT
CAWSVGSGTGELFF
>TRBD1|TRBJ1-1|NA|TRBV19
TGTGCCAGTATTCTGGGACAGGGTTCGAACACTGAAGCTTTCTTT
CASILGQGSNTEAFF
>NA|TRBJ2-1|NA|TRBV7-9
TGTGCCAGCAGCACCAGCTACAATGAGCAGTTCTTC
CASSTSYNEQFF
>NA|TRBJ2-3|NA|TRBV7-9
TGTGCCAGCAGCCCCACCGGGAGCGGCACAGATACGCAGTATTTT
CASSPTGSGTDTQYF
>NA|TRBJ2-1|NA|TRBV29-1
TGCAGCGTTGAAGGACAGCACAATGAGCAGTTCTTC
CSVEGQHNEQFF
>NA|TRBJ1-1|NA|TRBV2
TGTGCCAGCAGCCGACTGGACACTTTTAGCACTGAAGCTTTCTTT
CASSRLDTFSTEAFF
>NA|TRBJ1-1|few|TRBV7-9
TGTGCCAGCAGCTCAACGGGGGCTCAGAACACTGAAGCTTTCTTT
CASSSTGAQNTEAFF
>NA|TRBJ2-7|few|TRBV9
TGTGCCAGCAGCCCCCTTAAGAGGAGTTTCCACGAGCAGTACTTC
CASSPLKRSFHEQYF
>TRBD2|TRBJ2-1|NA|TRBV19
TGTGCCAGTATCTTAACTAGCGGGGGAACGGATGAGCAGTTCTTC
CASILTSGGTDEQFF
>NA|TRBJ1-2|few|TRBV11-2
TGTGCCAGCAGCTTAGATATTGGGGGGCATGGCTACACCTTC
CASSLDIGGHGYTF
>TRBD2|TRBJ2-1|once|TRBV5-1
TGCGCCAGCAGCTCCCGGCTAGCGGGTACCTACAATGAGCAGTTCTTC
CASSSRLAGTYNEQFF
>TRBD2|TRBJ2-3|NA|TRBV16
TGTGCCAGCAGCCCGGGACTAGGGGCAGATACGCAGTATTTT
CASSPGLGADTQYF
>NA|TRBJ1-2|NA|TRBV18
TGTGCCAGCTCAGACCCCCTTATGGCGAATCTCTATGGCTACACCTTC
CASSDPLMANLYGYTF
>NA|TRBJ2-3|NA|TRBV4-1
TGCGCCAGCAGCCAAGAAGGGGATACGCAGTATTTT
CASSQEGDTQYF
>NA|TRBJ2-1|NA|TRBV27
TGTGCCAGCAGTTTCGGGCTAGTTGGTGAGCAGTTCTTC
CASSFGLVGEQFF
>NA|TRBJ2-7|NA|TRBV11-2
TGTGCCAGCAGCTTAGGGACCTTCTACGAGCAGTACTTC
CASSLGTFYEQYF
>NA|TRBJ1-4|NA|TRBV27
TGTGCCAGCAGACCGGGACGGAGAAATGAAAAACTGTTTTTT
CASRPGRRNEKLFF
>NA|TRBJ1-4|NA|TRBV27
TGTGCCAGCACCTCCGGGGGCGGGAGGGCTGAAAAACTGTTTTTT
CASTSGGGRAEKLFF
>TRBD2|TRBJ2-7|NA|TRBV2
TGTGCCAGCAGGTCTAGCGGGAGTCTTAACGAGCAGTACTTC
CASRSSGSLNEQYF
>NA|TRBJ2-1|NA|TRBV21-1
TGTGCCAGCAGCATCAAGGGGACTAGCGGGGGATACAATGAGCAGTTCTTC
CASSIKGTSGGYNEQFF
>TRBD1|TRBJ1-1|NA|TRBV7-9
TGTGCCACCCCGAATACTGACAGGGGGGAGGTTGAAGCTTTCTTT
CATPNTDRGEVEAFF
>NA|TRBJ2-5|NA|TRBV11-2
TGTGCCAGCAGCTTATACGAGACCCAGTACTTC
CASSLYETQYF
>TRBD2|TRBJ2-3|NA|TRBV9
TGTGCCAGCAGCGCTAGCGGGGTCACAGATACGCAGTATTTT
CASSASGVTDTQYF
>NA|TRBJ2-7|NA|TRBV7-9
TGTGCCAGCGGGGACTCCTACGAGCAGTACTTC
CASGDSYEQYF
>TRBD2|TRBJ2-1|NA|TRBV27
TGTGCCAGCAGTTCGGGACTAGCGGGCAATGAGCAGTTCTTC
CASSSGLAGNEQFF
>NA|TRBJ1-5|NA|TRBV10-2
TGCGCCAGCAGTGAGGGGGAACCACCCCAGCATTTT
CASSEGEPPQHF
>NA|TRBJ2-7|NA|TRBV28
TGTGCCAGCACACCCGTAGGGGGATCAGGAGAGCAGTACTTC
CASTPVGGSGEQYF
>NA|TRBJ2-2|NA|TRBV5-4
TGTGCCAGCAACTCCGCCGGGGGGGAGCTGTTTTTT
CASNSAGGELFF
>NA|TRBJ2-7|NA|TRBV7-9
TGTGCCAGCAGCTTAGAGGGGGGCTTCACCTACGAGCAGTACTTC
CASSLEGGFTYEQYF
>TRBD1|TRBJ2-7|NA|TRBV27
TGTGCCAGCAGTACATCCGGGACAGGGCGTCCCAGCGGCTACGAGCAGTACTTC
CASSTSGTGRPSGYEQYF
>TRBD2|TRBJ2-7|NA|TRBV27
TGTGCCAGCAGTCATGGGACTAGTACCTACGAGCAGTACTTC
CASSHGTSTYEQYF
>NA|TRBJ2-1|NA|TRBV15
TGTGCCACCAGCCGCCCTCCCCTTGGCCTGGTAGCGTATGAGCAGTTCTTC
CATSRPPLGLVAYEQFF
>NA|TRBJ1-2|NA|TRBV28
TGTGCCAGCAGGCGGGACCTAGGGGGTGGCTACACCTTC
CASRRDLGGGYTF
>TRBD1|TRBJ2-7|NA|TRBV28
TGTGCCAGCAGCCCCCCCAGAGGACAGGGGCGGTGGGAGCAGTACTTC
CASSPPRGQGRWEQYF
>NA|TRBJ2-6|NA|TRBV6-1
TGTGCCAGCAGTGAACTCGCGTTTCTTGGAGGGACTGGGGCCAACGTCCTGACTTTC
CASSELAFLGGTGANVLTF
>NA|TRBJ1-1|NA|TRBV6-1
TGTGCCAGCAGTGGGGAAACTGCGGGGAACACTGAAGCTTTCTTT
CASSGETAGNTEAFF
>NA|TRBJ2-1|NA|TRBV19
TGTGCCAGTAGATCCGGGACCCTATACAATGAGCAGTTCTTC
CASRSGTLYNEQFF
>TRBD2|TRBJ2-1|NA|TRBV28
TGTGCCAGCAGTTTAGCGGGAGTCAGCTCCTACAATGAGCAGTTCTTC
CASSLAGVSSYNEQFF
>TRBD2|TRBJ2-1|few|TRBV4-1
TGCGCCAGCAGCTCACGACTAGCGGGAGCCAATGAGCAGTTCTTC
CASSSRLAGANEQFF
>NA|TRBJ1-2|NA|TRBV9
TGTGCCAGCAGCGTAGCTCGATCGGGGGCGGACTATGGCTACACCTTC
CASSVARSGADYGYTF
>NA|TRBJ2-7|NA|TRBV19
TGTGCCAGTAGTGAGCAGGGGATTAGTTACGAGCAGTACTTC
CASSEQGISYEQYF
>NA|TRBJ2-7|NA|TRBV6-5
TGTGCCAGCAGTTACTCGTATCGCTACGAGCAGTACTTC
CASSYSYRYEQYF
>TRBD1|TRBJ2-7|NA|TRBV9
TGTGCCAGCAGCCCGCCAGGGACAGGGACCTACGAGCAGTACTTC
CASSPPGTGTYEQYF
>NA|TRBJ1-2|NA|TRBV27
TGTGCCAGCAGTCCCCTTGTCACCTCTAACTATGGCTACACCTTC
CASSPLVTSNYGYTF
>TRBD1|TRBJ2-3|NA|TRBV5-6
TGTGCCAGCAGCTACGGGACAGGGTTTGCAGATACGCAGTATTTT
CASSYGTGFADTQYF
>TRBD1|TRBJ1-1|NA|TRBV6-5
TGTGCCAGCAGTCAACACACAGGGGTGATCACTGAAGCTTTCTTT
CASSQHTGVITEAFF